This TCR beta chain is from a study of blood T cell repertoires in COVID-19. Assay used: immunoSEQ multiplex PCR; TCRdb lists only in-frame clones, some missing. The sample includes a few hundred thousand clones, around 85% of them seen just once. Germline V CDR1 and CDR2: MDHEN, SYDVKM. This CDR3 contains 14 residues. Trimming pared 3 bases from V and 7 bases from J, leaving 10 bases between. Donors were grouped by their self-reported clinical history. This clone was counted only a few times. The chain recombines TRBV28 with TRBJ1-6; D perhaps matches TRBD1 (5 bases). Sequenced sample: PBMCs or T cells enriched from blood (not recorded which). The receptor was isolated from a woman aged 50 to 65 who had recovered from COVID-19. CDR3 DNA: TGTGCCAGCAGTTTTTCAGGGCGGAATTCACCCCTCCACTTT. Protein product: CASSFSGRNSPLHF.